Each of the 9 T cell receptor beta chains below was sequenced from the same sample in a study of lymphopenia after photon versus proton radiotherapy. Produced via immunoSEQ multiplex PCR; TCRdb's table is partial and in-frame only. The data hold under 30,000 clones, with roughly 86% observed a single time. The specimen comprised peripheral blood, sampled from a patient treated with proton-based radiotherapy. The receptors stem from a woman aged 55-69 years with cholangiocarcinoma. Some clones in this sample may be carry-over from other donors' samples.

The J gene is TRBJ1-3, the V gene TRBV5-6; D is uncertain. Germline CDR1 SGHDT, CDR2 YYEEEE. The CDR3 runs to 17 residues. Trimming removed 4 bases from V and 3 bases from J, with 20 bases in between. The CDR3: CASSVRPRWADGNTIYF. The CDR3 DNA is TGTGCCAGCAGCGTTAGGCCACGTTGGGCCGATGGAAACACCATATATTTT.

This chain uses TRBV29-1 with TRBJ1-1; D is ambiguous. V gave up 5 bases and J gave up 5 bases, with 9 bases separating them. This CDR3 comprises 11 residues. CDR1 and CDR2 from the germline V gene are SQVTM and ANQGSEA. The CDR3: CSVSRGTEAFF. CDR3 nucleotides: TGCAGCGTTTCACGGGGAACTGAAGCTTTCTTT. Full variable domain (remainder filled in from reference TRBV29-1 and TRBJ1-1): SAVISQKPSRDICQRGTSLTIQCQVDSQVTMMFWYRQQPGQSLTLIATANQGSEATYESGFVIDKFPISRPNLTFSTLTVSNMSPEDSSIYLCSVSRGTEAFFGQGTRLTVV.

The chain joins TRBV10-2 to TRBJ2-3; tentative D call: TRBD1 (6 bases). V was clipped by 5 bases and J by 3 bases, with 15 bases between them. Germline CDR1 WSHSY, CDR2 SAAADI. The CDR3 runs 15 residues. CDR3 amino acids: CASSKTGRGTDTQYF. The CDR3 nucleotides read TGCGCCAGCAGTAAGACAGGCCGCGGGACAGATACGCAGTATTTT.

This chain uses TRBV7-2 with TRBJ1-6; D unresolved. The CDR3 runs 14 residues. The germline V gene has CDR1 SGHTA and CDR2 FQGNSA. Trimming cost V 5 bases and J 7 bases, with 12 bases left between them. In DNA, the CDR3 is TGTGCCAGCAGCCGCCTCCGGGAGAATTCACCCCTCCACTTT. Its protein is CASSRLRENSPLHF.

Relative to its sample, this clone is medium-sized. The V gene is TRBV2, the J gene TRBJ1-5; 11 bases line up with TRBD1. The J segment lost 5 bases and the V segment lost 7 bases, leaving 4 bases of the junction unmatched. Germline V gives CDR1 SNHLY, CDR2 FYNNEI. The length of the CDR3 is 14 residues. In DNA, the CDR3 is TGTGCCAGCAACGGACAGGGGGCCGATCAGCCCCAGCATTTT. This gives the protein CASNGQGADQPQHF.

The chain has TRBV7-2 and TRBJ2-2; TRBD1 aligns across 9 bases. Germline V gene sequence: CDR1 SGHTA, CDR2 FQGNSA. This CDR3 has 15 residues. Germline trimming cut 4 bases from V and 5 bases from J; bases unmatched to any gene: 5. As DNA, the CDR3 is TGTGCCAGCAGCTCGGACAGGGGTCGGACCGGGGAGCTGTTTTTT. Protein: CASSSDRGRTGELFF.

CDR3: CASSLSPGIPPYNEQFF. CDR3 in DNA: TGTGCCAGCTCACTCTCCCCGGGGATCCCCCCCTACAATGAGCAGTTCTTC. The V and J genes are TRBV18 and TRBJ2-1; D may be TRBD2 (5 bases). V dropped 4 bases and J dropped 2 bases, with 18 bases sitting between them. Germline CDR1 is KGHSH and CDR2 is LQKENI. The CDR3 is 17 amino acids.

This clone was detected once. The rearrangement links TRBV7-9 to TRBJ2-5, with a possible D match to TRBD2 (6 bases). The CDR3 is 15 amino acids. Trimming cost V 1 base and J 7 bases, with 16 bases left between them. Germline V CDR1 and CDR2: SEHNR, FQNEAQ (reference sequence). The CDR3 here is CASSLEAARGVTQYF. The CDR3 DNA follows: TGTGCCAGCAGCTTAGAAGCAGCCCGCGGGGTGACCCAGTACTTC.

The chain links TRBV2 to TRBJ2-2; TRBD2 matches 10 bases. Germline CDR1 is SNHLY and CDR2 is FYNNEI. CDR3 length: 15 residues. Losses at the gene ends were 8 bases for V and 1 base for J; bases not matched to a gene: 4. DNA of the CDR3: TGTGCCAGCGAGGCTAGCGGGAGGAACACCGGGGAGCTGTTTTTT. Amino acid sequence: CASEASGRNTGELFF.